This entry lists 27 T cell receptor beta chains sequenced from one sample in a study of T cells in Graves' hyperthyroidism and ophthalmopathy. RNA transcripts yielded amplified TCR beta CDR3 regions. HTBI primers were the set used in a first-round RT-PCR of the TCR CDR3. TCRdb used MiXCR to reprocess the multiplex PCR reads, holding one entry per CDR3 protein. The sample lists 550,000 to 700,000 distinct CDR3 sequences, over 12% occurring once. Sequencing was carried out using blood. Every receptor here comes from a middle-aged woman with Graves' ophthalmopathy.

This clonotype occurred many times. This chain links TRBV28 with TRBJ2-7; the match to TRBD2 covers 7 bases. J was trimmed by 4 bases and V by 6 bases; bases with no gene match: 9. This CDR3 spans 14 amino acids. The germline V gene encodes CDR1 MDHEN and CDR2 SYDVKM. This chain's CDR3 is CASRVVGGTYEQYF. Written as DNA, the CDR3 is TGTGCCAGCAGAGTAGTGGGGGGGACTTACGAGCAGTACTTC. The full variable domain, with the rest looked up from reference TRBV28 and TRBJ2-7, is DVKVTQSSRYLVKRTGEKVFLECVQDMDHENMFWYRQDPGLGLRLIYFSYDVKMKEKGDIPEGYSVSREKKERFSLILESASTNQTSMYLCASRVVGGTYEQYFGPGTRLTVT.

This clonotype was detected a few times. The V and J genes are TRBV27 and TRBJ2-7; a possible D gene is TRBD1 (5 bases). CDR3 length equals 14 residues. Germline V CDR1 and CDR2: MNHEY, SMNVEV (reference sequence). Trimming left V 4 bases short and J 0 bases short, with 10 bases between. The CDR3 region has the DNA TGTGCCAGCAGTTCCTACAGGAGCTCCTACGAGCAGTACTTC. It yields the protein CASSSYRSSYEQYF.

This clonotype was counted many times. V and J are TRBV29-1 and TRBJ2-7, with D perhaps matching TRBD1 (6 bases). The CDR3 has 13 residues. Trimming pared 7 bases from V and 2 bases from J, leaving 15 bases between. Germline CDR1 and CDR2: SQVTM and ANQGSEA. CDR3 bases: TGCAGCGCCAGACAGGCTGCGGCCTACGAGCAGTACTTC. It is translated as CSARQAAAYEQYF.

This rearrangement joins TRBV20-1 to TRBJ1-2, with TRBD1 matching over 7 bases. This CDR3 region has 13 residues. Germline-derived CDR1 and CDR2 are DFQATT and SNEGSKA (reference sequence). The trim removed 3 bases at V and 8 bases at J, leaving 9 bases unmatched. CDR3 coding DNA: TGCAGTGCTAGTAACCACAGGGGTTGGGGCTACACCTTC. This gives the protein CSASNHRGWGYTF.

This clonotype has at least ten counts. The chain is built from TRBV24-1 and TRBJ2-5, with 8 bases lining up with TRBD1. There are 16 residues in the CDR3. Germline CDR1 reads KGHDR; CDR2 reads SFDVKD. V was pared by 3 bases and J by 5 bases, with 10 bases of the junction left unmatched. CDR3 sequence (DNA): TGTGCCACCAGTGATCTACAGGGGGTCGCACTGGAGACCCAGTACTTC. Its protein is CATSDLQGVALETQYF.

This clonotype has at least ten counts. J is TRBJ2-7 and V is TRBV5-1; unclear D gene. The V gene lost 1 base and the J gene lost 0 bases, with 20 bases spanning the gap. CDR3 length equals 18 residues. CDR1 SGHRS and CDR2 YFSETQ come from the germline V gene. Here the CDR3 reads CASSLWQTPLLGSYEQYF. As DNA, the CDR3 is TGCGCCAGCAGCTTGTGGCAGACCCCACTTCTGGGCTCCTACGAGCAGTACTTC.

The chain couples TRBV6-1 to TRBJ2-7; D possibly corresponds to TRBD1 (5 bases). Germline CDR1 MNHNS, CDR2 SASEGT. This CDR3 has 15 residues. Between the trimmed V and J ends, which lost 0 bases and 3 bases, there was a span of 12 bases. The CDR3 DNA is TGTGCCAGCAGTGAAGCTACAGGATATTACTACGAGCAGTACTTC. Protein product: CASSEATGYYYEQYF.

This clonotype was counted only a few times. The V gene is TRBV7-9, the J gene TRBJ2-5, with 10 bases lining up with TRBD2. Germline CDR1 SEHNR, CDR2 FQNEAQ (reference sequence). Trimming removed 8 bases from V and 1 base from J; junction bases left unmatched: 7. This CDR3 is 15 amino acids long. The DNA for the CDR3 is TGTGCCAGCGCCCTGAGCGGGAGGGCCCAAGAGACCCAGTACTTC. Encoded protein: CASALSGRAQETQYF.

This clonotype was found many times. This chain uses TRBV15 with TRBJ2-2; D might be TRBD2 (6 bases). Looked up from germline, CDR1 is LNHNV and CDR2 is YYDKDF (reference sequence). V was pared by 9 bases and J by 3 bases, with 14 bases between. The CDR3 has 14 amino acids. CDR3 coding DNA: TGTGCCACTTCCCATTCGGGGGACACCGGGGAGCTGTTTTTT. This translates into CATSHSGDTGELFF.

V gene TRBV12-3 or TRBV12-4 combines with J gene TRBJ1-1; no reliable D call. CDR3 length: 16 amino acids. V was clipped by 5 bases and J by 4 bases, with 20 bases between them. The chain's CDR3 is CASSPSPGGFFTEAFF. CDR3 DNA: TGTGCCAGCAGTCCCAGTCCCGGCGGTTTCTTCACTGAAGCTTTCTTT.

This clonotype was counted only a few times. A much larger clonotype is one base distant, so this may be a read error. This chain uses TRBV13 with TRBJ2-5; D is undetermined. The germline V gene has CDR1 PRHDT and CDR2 FYEKMQ (reference sequence). The CDR3 covers 14 residues. Between the trimmed V and J ends, which lost 3 bases and 0 bases, there was a span of 8 bases. This CDR3 reads CASSFGVYQETQYF. The CDR3 coding sequence is TGTGCCAGCAGCTTCGGAGTGTACCAAGAGACCCAGTACTTC.

In this sample, this clonotype turned up many times. This chain connects TRBV28 to TRBJ2-7; 13 bases map to TRBD2. This CDR3 comprises 15 residues. Germline V gene data show CDR1 as MDHEN and CDR2 as SYDVKM. Losses at the gene ends were 6 bases for V and 3 bases for J; bases not matched to a gene: 5. CDR3 residues: CASRRGTSGVYEQYF. The CDR3 region has the DNA TGTGCCAGCAGGCGCGGGACTAGCGGGGTCTACGAGCAGTACTTC.

At least ten counts were recorded for this clonotype. This chain joins TRBV30 and TRBJ1-1; maybe TRBD1 (5 bases). Trimming cost V 4 bases and J 11 bases, with 20 bases left between them. The germline V gene has CDR1 GTSNPN and CDR2 SVGIG (reference sequence). The CDR3 extends over 13 amino acids. DNA of the CDR3: TGTGCCTGGATGGGACGGCCCTCTTGGGTCGCTTTCTTT. Protein: CAWMGRPSWVAFF.

This clonotype was seen at least ten times. The chain is built from TRBV6-1 and TRBJ1-1; D perhaps matches TRBD1 (6 bases). Germline-derived CDR1 and CDR2 are MNHNS and SASEGT. The V end was cut by 1 base, the J end by 1 base, with 10 bases between. The CDR3 is made up of 15 amino acids. The CDR3 DNA is TGTGCCAGCAGTGAAGAGGTGGGGGCGAACACTGAAGCTTTCTTT. Translating gives CASSEEVGANTEAFF.

This clonotype was observed a handful of times. This chain links TRBV7-8 with TRBJ2-2; 15 positions match TRBD2. V was pared by 7 bases and J by 5 bases, with 14 bases of the junction left unmatched. Germline loops: CDR1 SGHVS, CDR2 FQNEAQ. This CDR3 has 19 residues. In DNA form, the CDR3 reads TGTGCCAGCAACGCGGGACTAGCGGGAGGAGGGGGGGGGACCGGGGAGCTGTTTTTT. Amino acid sequence: CASNAGLAGGGGGTGELFF.

This clonotype appeared many times. CDR3 protein: CASSLTPGGGETQYF. The CDR3 DNA sequence: TGTGCCAGCAGTTTAACCCCTGGAGGAGGGGAGACCCAGTACTTC. This chain connects TRBV28 to TRBJ2-5; D might be TRBD2 (6 bases). CDR1 MDHEN and CDR2 SYDVKM come from the germline V gene. V shed 2 bases and J shed 5 bases, with 15 bases lying between them. The CDR3 spans 15 residues.

V gene TRBV28 combines with J gene TRBJ1-1, with D tentatively TRBD1 (6 bases). Trimming shortened V by 4 bases and J by 0 bases, and 12 bases separated the two germline ends. Per the germline V gene, CDR1 is MDHEN and CDR2 is SYDVKM. This CDR3 has 15 amino acids. Here the CDR3 DNA reads TGTGCCAGCAGTTCTACGACAGGCATGAACACTGAAGCTTTCTTT. Translation gives CASSSTTGMNTEAFF.

The CDR3 coding sequence is TGTGCCAGCAGCCAAGGCCCCCCGGAGACCCAGTACTTC. Amino acids: CASSQGPPETQYF. J is TRBJ2-5 and V is TRBV3-1; no clear D. Trimming cost V 1 base and J 5 bases, with 8 bases left between them. Germline V gives CDR1 LGHDT, CDR2 YNNKEL (reference sequence). CDR3 length: 13 residues.

This clonotype was counted at least ten times. The V and J genes are TRBV7-9 and TRBJ2-7; D may match TRBD1 or TRBD2 (5 bases each). Germline values: CDR1 SEHNR, CDR2 FQNEAQ (reference sequence). With 3 bases removed from V and 6 bases from J, the gap between germline ends came to 12 bases. The CDR3 is 13 amino acids. CDR3 sequence (DNA): TGTGCCAGCAGCTTCAGGGAAGAGGGCGAGCAGTACTTC. It encodes CASSFREEGEQYF.

This clonotype occurred many times. This chain links TRBV27 with TRBJ1-2; TRBD1 is a possible D gene (5 bases). CDR1 MNHEY and CDR2 SMNVEV come from the germline V gene (reference sequence). V was cut by 7 bases and J by 7 bases, with 28 bases left in between. The CDR3 length is 17 residues. DNA of the CDR3: TGTGCCAGCATTTACCGTATTCGGGACGAGGGATTGCCTGGCTACACCTTC. This translates into CASIYRIRDEGLPGYTF.

The chain recombines TRBV4-1 with TRBJ2-7; a weak D match, TRBD2 (5 bases). Germline lookup yields CDR1 MGHRA and CDR2 YSYEKL. V lost 4 bases, J lost 2 bases, and 21 bases lay in between. The CDR3 has 17 amino acids. The CDR3: CASSPTAVLVPTYEQYF. Here the CDR3 DNA reads TGCGCCAGCAGCCCGACGGCTGTACTAGTTCCAACCTACGAGCAGTACTTC.

This clonotype was seen ten or more times. This chain connects TRBV27 to TRBJ2-7; TRBD1 aligns across 8 bases. With 6 bases clipped from V and 2 bases from J, the junction kept 6 bases outside the gene matches. The germline gives CDR1 MNHEY, CDR2 SMNVEV (reference sequence). The CDR3 covers 14 residues. CDR3 amino acids: CASSRQGMAYEQYF. The CDR3 bases are TGTGCCAGCAGCCGACAGGGGATGGCCTACGAGCAGTACTTC.

This clonotype was seen at least ten times. This chain connects TRBV24-1 to TRBJ2-7; unclear D gene. The CDR3 runs 15 residues. Germline CDR1 KGHDR, CDR2 SFDVKD. Trimming cost V 1 base and J 4 bases, with 13 bases left between them. The CDR3 loop reads CATSDFQGDRYEQYF. DNA of the CDR3: TGTGCCACCAGTGATTTTCAAGGAGATCGGTACGAGCAGTACTTC.

Only a few counts were recorded for this clonotype. The V gene is TRBV30, the J gene TRBJ2-7; no clear D gene. V shed 2 bases and J shed 5 bases, with 7 bases lying between them. The CDR3 loop spans 11 amino acids. The germline CDR1 and CDR2 sequences are GTSNPN and SVGIG (reference sequence). CDR3 in DNA: TGTGCCTGGAGTTCTATACACGAGCAGTACTTC. It encodes CAWSSIHEQYF.

This clonotype was found a few times. This chain links TRBV6-2 or TRBV6-3 with TRBJ2-7; D gene ambiguous. Germline assignment: CDR1 MNHEY and CDR2 SVGEGT. V was cut by 5 bases and J by 2 bases, with 13 bases left in between. The CDR3 totals 14 residues. CDR3 residues: CASSTPAFTYEQYF. As DNA, the CDR3 is TGTGCCAGCAGTACCCCGGCTTTCACCTACGAGCAGTACTTC.

This clonotype has ten or more counts. The rearrangement links TRBV28 to TRBJ1-2; 7 nucleotides agree with TRBD1. V lost 4 bases to trimming and J lost 3 bases; unmatched junction nucleotides: 14. The CDR3 loop spans 17 amino acids. The germline gives CDR1 MDHEN, CDR2 SYDVKM. This CDR3 reads CASSSPGDRGTDYGYTF. The CDR3 DNA reads as TGTGCCAGCAGTTCCCCGGGAGACCGGGGGACAGACTATGGCTACACCTTC.

This chain uses TRBV6-1 with TRBJ2-7, with TRBD2 matching over 12 bases. The V and J ends lost 10 bases and 5 bases, in that order; junction bases with no gene match: 9. This CDR3 comprises 14 residues. CDR1 MNHNS and CDR2 SASEGT come from the germline V gene. CDR3 in amino acids: CATALAGGPHEQYF. The CDR3 DNA follows: TGTGCCACCGCCCTAGCGGGAGGGCCCCACGAGCAGTACTTC.